What follows describes a single TCR beta chain. Its target is unknown. The entry originates in a study of T cells in localized non-small cell lung cancer. Study-level points and caveats: Maximal T cell clonality occurred in uninvolved adjacent lung, with tumor ranking below it. The study detected a median around 61 of the top 100 tumor clones in adjacent lung.

TCRdb's copy holds only in-frame clones and misses some; the assay was immunoSEQ multiplex PCR. The data show about 29,000 clones, 70% to 90% seen once. Trimming shortened V by 10 bases and J by 7 bases, and 19 bases separated the two germline ends. The CDR3 runs to 14 residues. Per germline, CDR1 MDHEN and CDR2 SYDVKM. Sequencing used peripheral blood, obtained before any cancer treatment. The TCR comes from a woman aged 35 to 69 with stage I lung adenocarcinoma. The chain links TRBV28 to TRBJ1-4; possibly TRBD1 for D (6 bases). The CDR3 region is CAIQAGAHREKLFF. Here the CDR3 DNA reads TGTGCCATCCAGGCAGGGGCACATCGTGAAAAACTGTTTTTT.